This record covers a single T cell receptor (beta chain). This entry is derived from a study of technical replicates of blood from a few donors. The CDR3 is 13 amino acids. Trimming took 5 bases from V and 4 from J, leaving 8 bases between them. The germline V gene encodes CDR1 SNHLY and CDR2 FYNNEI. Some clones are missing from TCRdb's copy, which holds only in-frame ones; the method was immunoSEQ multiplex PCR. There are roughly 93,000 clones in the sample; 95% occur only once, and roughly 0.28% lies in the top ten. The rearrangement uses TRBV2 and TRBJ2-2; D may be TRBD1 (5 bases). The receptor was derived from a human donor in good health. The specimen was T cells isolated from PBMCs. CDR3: CASSPDSTGELFF. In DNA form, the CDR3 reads TGTGCCAGCAGTCCAGACAGCACCGGGGAGCTGTTTTTT.